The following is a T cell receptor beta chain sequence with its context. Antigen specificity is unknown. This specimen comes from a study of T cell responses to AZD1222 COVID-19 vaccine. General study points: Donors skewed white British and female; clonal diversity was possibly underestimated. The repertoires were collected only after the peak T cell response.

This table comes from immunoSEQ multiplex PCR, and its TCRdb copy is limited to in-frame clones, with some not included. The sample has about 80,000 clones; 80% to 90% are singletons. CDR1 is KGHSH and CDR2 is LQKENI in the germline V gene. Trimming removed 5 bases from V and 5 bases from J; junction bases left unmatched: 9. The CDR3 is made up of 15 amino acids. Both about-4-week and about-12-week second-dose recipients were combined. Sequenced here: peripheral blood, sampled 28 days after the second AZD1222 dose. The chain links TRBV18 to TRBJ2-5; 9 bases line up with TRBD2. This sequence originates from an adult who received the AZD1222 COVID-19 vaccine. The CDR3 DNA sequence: TGTGCCAGCTCAGTTCGACTAGCGGAGACCGAGACCCAGTACTTC. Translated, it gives CASSVRLAETETQYF.